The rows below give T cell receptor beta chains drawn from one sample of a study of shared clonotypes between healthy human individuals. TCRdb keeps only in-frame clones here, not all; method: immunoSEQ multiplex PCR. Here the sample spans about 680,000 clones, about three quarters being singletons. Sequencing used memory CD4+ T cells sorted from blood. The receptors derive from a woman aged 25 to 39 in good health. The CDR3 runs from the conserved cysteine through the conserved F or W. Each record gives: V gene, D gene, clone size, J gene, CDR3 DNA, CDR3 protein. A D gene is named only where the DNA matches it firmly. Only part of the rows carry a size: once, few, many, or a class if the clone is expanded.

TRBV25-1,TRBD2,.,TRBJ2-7,TGTGCCAGCAGTGGCCGGAGCGGGAGCTCCTACGAGCAGTACTTC,CASSGRSGSSYEQYF
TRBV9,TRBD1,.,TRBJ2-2,TGTGCCAGCAGCCCACATCGGGACAGAAACACCGGGGAGCTGTTTTTT,CASSPHRDRNTGELFF
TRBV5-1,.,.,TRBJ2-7,TGCGCCAGCAGCTTCGGTCCTGTGGCCGAGCAGTACTTC,CASSFGPVAEQYF
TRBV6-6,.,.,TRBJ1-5,TGTGCCAGCAGTTACGGCCAGGGTGGCGATCAGCCCCAGCATTTT,CASSYGQGGDQPQHF
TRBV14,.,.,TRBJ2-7,TGTGCCAGCAGCCATAATCCGGGGCCCTCCTACGAGCAGTACTTC,CASSHNPGPSYEQYF
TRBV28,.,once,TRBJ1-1,TGTGCCAGCAGTTCAAACAGAGGTAACACTGAAGCTTTCTTT,CASSSNRGNTEAFF
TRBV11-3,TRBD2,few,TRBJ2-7,TGTGCCAGCAGTTCCCAGCGGGAAGGCTACGAGCAGTACTTC,CASSSQREGYEQYF
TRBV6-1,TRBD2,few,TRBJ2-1,TGTGCCAGCAGGCCCCTAGCGGGACCCTACAATGAGCAGTTCTTC,CASRPLAGPYNEQFF
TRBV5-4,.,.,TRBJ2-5,TGTGCCAGCAGCTTGGCCGGCTTGGCACTCCAAGAGACCCAGTACTTC,CASSLAGLALQETQYF
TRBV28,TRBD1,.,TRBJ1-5,TGTGCCAGCAGTCTAATACAGGGGAATCAGCCCCAGCATTTT,CASSLIQGNQPQHF
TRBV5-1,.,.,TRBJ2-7,TGCGCCAGCAGCTTACAGACCCGGGTTATGGACGAGCAGTACTTC,CASSLQTRVMDEQYF
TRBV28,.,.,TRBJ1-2,TGTGCCAGCAGTTTCAGTTACAGTTCTTACGGCTACACCTTC,CASSFSYSSYGYTF
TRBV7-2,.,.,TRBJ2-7,TGTGCCAGCAGCTTAGGGCCGGTACCTATCTACGAGCAGTACTTC,CASSLGPVPIYEQYF
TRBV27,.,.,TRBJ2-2,TGTGCCAGCAGTTTAAACAGGTTCGGGGAGCTGTTTTTT,CASSLNRFGELFF
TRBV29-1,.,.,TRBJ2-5,TGCAGCGTTCGGCGGGTGGGGCGACAAGAGACCCAGTACTTC,CSVRRVGRQETQYF
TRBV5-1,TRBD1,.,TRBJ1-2,TGCGCCAGCAGCCCAAGAGGACAGGGTCCCTATGGCTACACCTTC,CASSPRGQGPYGYTF
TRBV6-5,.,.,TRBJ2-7,TGTGCCAGCCGAATAACTCGTAGCTCCTACGAGCAGTACTTC,CASRITRSSYEQYF
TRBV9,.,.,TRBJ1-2,TGTGCCAGCAGCGCCGGGACAATTACTCCTAACTATGGCTACACCTTC,CASSAGTITPNYGYTF
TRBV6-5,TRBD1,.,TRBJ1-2,TGTGCCACCGGGGACAGAGCCTCCTATGGCTACACCTTC,CATGDRASYGYTF
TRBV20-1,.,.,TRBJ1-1,TGCAGTGCTGAGGGGAACACTGAAGCTTTCTTT,CSAEGNTEAFF
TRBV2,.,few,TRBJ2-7,TGTGCCAGCAAGGCTTCACTAGGTCCCTACGAGCAGTACTTC,CASKASLGPYEQYF
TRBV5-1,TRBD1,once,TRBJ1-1,TGCGCCAGCAGCGTGGGACAGCCGTACACTGAAGCTTTCTTT,CASSVGQPYTEAFF
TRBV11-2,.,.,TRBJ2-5,TGTGCCAGCAGCTTAATGATCGCCGCCGAGACCCAGTACTTC,CASSLMIAAETQYF
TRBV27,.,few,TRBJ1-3,TGTGCCAGCAGTTTTCGGGGGGGGGCTGGAAACACCATATATTTT,CASSFRGGAGNTIYF
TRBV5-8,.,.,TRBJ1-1,TGTGCCAGCAGCTTCCTTTCGGACACTGAAGCTTTCTTT,CASSFLSDTEAFF